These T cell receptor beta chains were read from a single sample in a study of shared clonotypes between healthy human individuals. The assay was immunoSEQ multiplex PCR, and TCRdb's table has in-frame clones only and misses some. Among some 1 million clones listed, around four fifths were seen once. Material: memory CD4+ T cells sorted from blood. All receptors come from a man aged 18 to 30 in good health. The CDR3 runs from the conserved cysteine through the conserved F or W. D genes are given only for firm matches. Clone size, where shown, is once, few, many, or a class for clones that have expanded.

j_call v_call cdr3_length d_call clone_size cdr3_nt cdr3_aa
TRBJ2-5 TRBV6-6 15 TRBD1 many TGTGCCAGCAGCATGGGACAGGGGTGGACGGAGACCCAGTACTTC CASSMGQGWTETQYF
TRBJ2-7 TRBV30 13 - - TGTGCCTGGAGTCAGGGAGTAACCTACGAGCAGTACTTC CAWSQGVTYEQYF
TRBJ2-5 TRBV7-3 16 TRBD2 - TGTGCCAGCAGCTTAAGTAGCGGGGGGGCCGCGGAGACCCAGTACTTC CASSLSSGGAAETQYF
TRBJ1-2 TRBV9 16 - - TGTGCCAGCAGCGCGAGAGGGGATTCGGCTAACTATGGCTACACCTTC CASSARGDSANYGYTF
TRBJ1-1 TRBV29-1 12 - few TGCAGCGTCGGACACCTGAACACTGAAGCTTTCTTT CSVGHLNTEAFF
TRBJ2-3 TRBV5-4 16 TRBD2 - TGTGCCAGCAGCTCTCGGACTAGCGGGAGACCGGATACGCAGTATTTT CASSSRTSGRPDTQYF
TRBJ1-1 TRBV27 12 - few TGTGCCAGCAGCTCCGTAGGAACTGAAGCTTTCTTT CASSSVGTEAFF
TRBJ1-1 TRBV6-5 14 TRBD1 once TGTGCCAGCAGTCGAAGGACAGGGAACACTGAAGCTTTCTTT CASSRRTGNTEAFF
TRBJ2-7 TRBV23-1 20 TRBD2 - TGCGCCAGCAGTCAATTAGGCGACAGACCAACTAGCGGGGGGTTCTACGAGCAGTACTTC CASSQLGDRPTSGGFYEQYF
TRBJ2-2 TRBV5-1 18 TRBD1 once TGCGCCAGCAGGGCAGGGACAGGCTCACCAAGGGATACCGGGGAGCTGTTTTTT CASRAGTGSPRDTGELFF
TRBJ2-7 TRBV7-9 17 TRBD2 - TGTGCCAGCAGCTTTGAGACTAGCGGGAGTCGCACCTACGAGCAGTACTTC CASSFETSGSRTYEQYF
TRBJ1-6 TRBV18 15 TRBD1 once TGTGCCAGCTCACCGGAGGACAGGAGTAATTCACCCCTCCACTTT CASSPEDRSNSPLHF
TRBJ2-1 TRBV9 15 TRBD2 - TGTGCCAGCAGCGCCTCGGGACTAGCGGACAATGAGCAGTTCTTC CASSASGLADNEQFF
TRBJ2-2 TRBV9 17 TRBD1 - TGTGCCACTTCCACAGGGGCCCGGGCCGCGAACACCGGGGAGCTGTTTTTT CATSTGARAANTGELFF
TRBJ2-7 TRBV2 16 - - TGTGCCAGCAGGGACCCCGCCCTGACAAGCTCCTACGAGCAGTACTTC CASRDPALTSSYEQYF
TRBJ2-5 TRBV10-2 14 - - TGCGCCATCACGCCGGACAAATCCCCGGAGACCCAGTACTTC CAITPDKSPETQYF
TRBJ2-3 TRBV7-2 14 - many TGTGCCAGCAGCTTTGGGATTAGTGGAGATACGCAGTATTTT CASSFGISGDTQYF
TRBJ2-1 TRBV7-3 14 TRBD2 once TGTGCCAGCAGCCGTAGCGGGGGGCTTAATGAGCAGTTCTTC CASSRSGGLNEQFF
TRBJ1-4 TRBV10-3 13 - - TGTGCCATCAGAGGCGGGCCGGAGGAAAAACTGTTTTTT CAIRGGPEEKLFF
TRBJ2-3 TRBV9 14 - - TGTGCCAGCAGCGTAGGACTGAGCACAGATACGCAGTATTTT CASSVGLSTDTQYF
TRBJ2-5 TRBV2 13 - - TGTGCCAGCAATCCGTCAGGGGTAGAGACCCAGTACTTC CASNPSGVETQYF
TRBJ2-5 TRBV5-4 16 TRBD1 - TGTGCCAGCGGTCAAAGGCACAGGGGAAGCCAAGAGACCCAGTACTTC CASGQRHRGSQETQYF
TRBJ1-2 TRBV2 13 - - TGTGCCAGCAGTGGGGAGGTTAACTATGGCTACACCTTC CASSGEVNYGYTF
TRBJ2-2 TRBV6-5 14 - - TGTGCCAGCAAGGGGGAGGGCCGTACCGGGGAGCTGTTTTTT CASKGEGRTGELFF
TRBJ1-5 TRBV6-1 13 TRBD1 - TGTGCCAGCAATGACAGGGTTAGTCAGCCCCAGCATTTT CASNDRVSQPQHF
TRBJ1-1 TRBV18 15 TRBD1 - TGTGCCAGCTCACCCAACAGGGGGCGCGAGATAGAAGCTTTCTTT CASSPNRGREIEAFF
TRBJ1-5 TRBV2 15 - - TGTGCCAGCAGTGATTCTGTAAGGAGTAATCAGCCCCAGCATTTT CASSDSVRSNQPQHF
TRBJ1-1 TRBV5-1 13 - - TGCGCCAGCAGCCTCAGGGTTGACACTGAAGCTTTCTTT CASSLRVDTEAFF
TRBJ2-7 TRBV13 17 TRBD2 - TGTGCCAGCAGCAACTTGGGCGGGAGGGCCCAGAGTTACGAGCAGTACTTC CASSNLGGRAQSYEQYF
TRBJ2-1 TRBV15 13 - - TGTGCCACCAGCAGAGATCGGAGGCCTACGCAGTTCTTC CATSRDRRPTQFF
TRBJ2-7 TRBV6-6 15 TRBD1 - TGTGCCAGCAGGACCGGGACAGGGGCCCCCTACGAGCAGTACTTC CASRTGTGAPYEQYF
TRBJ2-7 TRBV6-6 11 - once TGTGCCAGCAGGAACTCCTACGAGCAGTACTTC CASRNSYEQYF
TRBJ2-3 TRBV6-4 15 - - TGTGCCAGCAGCCGGGGTTCCACTAGCACAGATACGCAGTATTTT CASSRGSTSTDTQYF
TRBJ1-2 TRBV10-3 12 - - TGTGCCATCACGGACAGTAACTATGGCTACACCTTC CAITDSNYGYTF
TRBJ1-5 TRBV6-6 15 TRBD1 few TGTGCCAGCAGGCCACTCCAGACAGGGGGCCAGCCCCAGCATTTT CASRPLQTGGQPQHF
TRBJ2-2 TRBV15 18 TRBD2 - TGTGCCACCAGCAGAGATAGGCCTAGCGGGAGGAAATCCGGGGAGCTGTTTTTT CATSRDRPSGRKSGELFF
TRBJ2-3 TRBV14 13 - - TGTGCCAGCAGCCAAACGGGTGGGAGAATCCAGTATTTT CASSQTGGRIQYF
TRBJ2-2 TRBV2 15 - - TGTGCCAGCAGGGGGGGCCAGGGTAGGACCGGGGAGCTGTTTTTT CASRGGQGRTGELFF
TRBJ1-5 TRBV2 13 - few TGTGCCAGCAGACAAAACTCTGGTCAGCCCCAGCATTTT CASRQNSGQPQHF
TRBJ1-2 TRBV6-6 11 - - TGTGCCAGCGGATTCCAACGCGGCTACACCTTC CASGFQRGYTF
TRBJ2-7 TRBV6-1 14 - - TGTGCCAGCAGAAACGGACAGAGCTCCTACGAGCAGTACTTC CASRNGQSSYEQYF
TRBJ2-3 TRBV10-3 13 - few TGTGCCATCAGTGTGACGGGGGCAGATACGCAGTATTTT CAISVTGADTQYF
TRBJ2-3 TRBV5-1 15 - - TGCGCCAGCAGCTTGGAGGACAAACCCACAGATACGCAGTATTTT CASSLEDKPTDTQYF
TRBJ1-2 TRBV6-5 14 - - TGTGCCAGCAGTTACAGGGGCCAAAACTATGGCTACACCTTC CASSYRGQNYGYTF
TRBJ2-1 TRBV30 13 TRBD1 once TGTGCCTGGAGTGTGGCAGGGGGCAATGAGCAGTTCTTC CAWSVAGGNEQFF
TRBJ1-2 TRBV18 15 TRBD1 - TGTGCCAGCTCACCGGGGGACAGGGGGCACTATGGCTACACCTTC CASSPGDRGHYGYTF
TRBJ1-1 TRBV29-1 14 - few TGCAGCGTTGAAGTCCCAGGGTTTCGGACTGAAGCTTTCTTT CSVEVPGFRTEAFF
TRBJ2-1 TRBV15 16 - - TGTGCCACCAGCAGAGATGGGGCGAGCTCCTACAATGAGCAGTTCTTC CATSRDGASSYNEQFF
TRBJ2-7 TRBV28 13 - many TGTGCCAGCGGATCGGACAGTACCTACGAGCAGTACTTC CASGSDSTYEQYF
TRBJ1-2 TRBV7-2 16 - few TGTGCCAGCAGCTTAGCTTTCGGGCAGACTAACTATGGCTACACCTTC CASSLAFGQTNYGYTF